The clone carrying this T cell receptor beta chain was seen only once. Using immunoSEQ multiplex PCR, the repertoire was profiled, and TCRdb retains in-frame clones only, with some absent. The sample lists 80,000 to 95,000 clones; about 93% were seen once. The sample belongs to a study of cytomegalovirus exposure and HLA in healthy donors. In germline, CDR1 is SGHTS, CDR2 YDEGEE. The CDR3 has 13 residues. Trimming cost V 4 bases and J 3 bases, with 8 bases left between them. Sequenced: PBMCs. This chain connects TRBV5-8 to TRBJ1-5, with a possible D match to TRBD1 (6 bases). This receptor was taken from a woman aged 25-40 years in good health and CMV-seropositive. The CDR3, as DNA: TGTGCCAGCAGCCGGACAGTCAATCAGCCCCAGCATTTT. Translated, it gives CASSRTVNQPQHF. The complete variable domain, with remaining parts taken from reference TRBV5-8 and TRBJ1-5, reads EAGVTQSPTHLIKTRGQQATLRCSPISGHTSVYWYQQALGLGLQFLLWYDEGEERNRGNFPPRFSGRQFPNYSSELNVNALELEDSALYLCASSRTVNQPQHFGDGTRLSIL.